What follows are 8 T cell receptor beta chains derived from one specimen sequenced in a study of persistence of HIV-infected CD4 T cells. The immunoSEQ assay was version 4, run in survey mode. Here immunoSEQ multiplex PCR was the method, and the copy in TCRdb shows in-frame clones only, minus some. The data hold fewer than 30,000 clones, with around 80% observed a single time. Stimulation used 8.5 to 10 ug/mL lysate from CMV-infected fibroblasts. Sorted nonresponding memory CD4+ T cells were CD40L-negative, CD69-negative, CD45RO-high. These TCRs' antigens remain unknown. This specimen consisted of CD4+ T cells sorted from PBMCs after approximately 18-hour stimulation, obtained from a patient who received antiretroviral therapy. Every receptor here comes from an adult man with HIV who was CMV-seropositive.

This chain connects TRBV4-1 to TRBJ2-1, with D perhaps given as TRBD1 or TRBD2 (6 bases each). Trimming removed 0 bases from V and 1 base from J, with 19 bases in between. The CDR3 totals 19 residues. Germline assignment: CDR1 MGHRA and CDR2 YSYEKL. The CDR3 region is CASSQDGGSGYGSYNEQFF. The CDR3 DNA follows: TGCGCCAGCAGCCAAGACGGGGGCTCCGGGTATGGGTCCTACAATGAGCAGTTCTTC.

In DNA form, the CDR3 reads TGTGCCAGCAGCCGGACAGGGGCTGGGGCCAACGTCCTGACTTTC. Translating it yields CASSRTGAGANVLTF. This rearrangement joins TRBV6-2 or TRBV6-3 to TRBJ2-6, with 9 bases matching TRBD1. Germline V gene data show CDR1 as MNHEY and CDR2 as SVGEGT. The CDR3 length is 15 residues. V trimming: 6 bases; J trimming: 2 bases; junction bases outside the gene matches: 2.

V usage is TRBV15 and J usage is TRBJ2-1, with unresolved D. Trimming removed 3 bases at V and 10 bases at J, with 10 bases between. CDR3 size: 12 residues. Germline V CDR1 and CDR2: LNHNV, YYDKDF (reference sequence). The CDR3 bases are TGTGCCACCAGCAGGTCCCTACGGGAGCAGTTCTTC. Translated: CATSRSLREQFF.

CDR3 residues: CAFLTSQGEQFF. The CDR3 DNA reads TGTGCCTTTCTGACTAGCCAAGGTGAGCAGTTCTTC. The V call is TRBV2, the J call TRBJ2-1; the match to TRBD2 covers 7 bases. Germline V gene sequence: CDR1 SNHLY, CDR2 FYNNEI. V lost 11 bases to trimming and J lost 9 bases; unmatched junction nucleotides: 10. This CDR3 has 12 amino acids.

The chain joins TRBV7-8 to TRBJ2-5, with D uncertain. The V end lost 1 base, the J end lost 0 bases, and 6 bases lay between the germline ends. CDR1 and CDR2 from the germline V gene are SGHVS and FQNEAQ. The CDR3 has 14 amino acids. The CDR3 DNA reads TGTGCCAGCAGCTTAGTGGAGTACCAAGAGACCCAGTACTTC. It codes for CASSLVEYQETQYF. Variable domain in full (rest from reference TRBV7-8 and TRBJ2-5): GAGVSQSPRYKVAKRGQDVALRCDPISGHVSLFWYQQALGQGPEFLTYFQNEAQLDKSGLPSDRFFAERPEGSVSTLKIQRTQQEDSAVYLCASSLVEYQETQYFGPGTRLLVL.

This clone is medium-sized in the sample. In nucleotides, the CDR3 is TGTGCCAGCAGTCGATACCCCGGGCGAGGGAGTGATTTATGGCCCCAGCATTTT. Its protein is CASSRYPGRGSDLWPQHF. This sequence joins TRBV27 and TRBJ1-5; D not resolved. This CDR3 region has 18 residues. Germline lookup yields CDR1 MNHEY and CDR2 SMNVEV (reference sequence). Trimming removed 5 bases at V and 9 bases at J, with 29 bases between.

The CDR3 nucleotides are TGTGCCAGCAGCTTACAGGACATCACGTATACGCAGTATTTT. Encoded protein: CASSLQDITYTQYF. This sequence joins TRBV28 and TRBJ2-3, with D maybe TRBD1 (5 bases). This CDR3 has 14 amino acids. Germline CDR1 and CDR2: MDHEN and SYDVKM. V lost 6 bases to trimming and J lost 7 bases, with 17 bases between them.

V usage is TRBV9 and J usage is TRBJ2-3; 7 positions match TRBD2. This CDR3 has 18 residues. With V trimmed by 3 bases and J by 0 bases, 13 bases remained unmatched. Germline V gene data show CDR1 as SGDLS and CDR2 as YYNGEE. The DNA for the CDR3 is TGTGCCAGCAGCGCAGGAGGGAGGGGCGTCGGGAGCACAGATACGCAGTATTTT. Translation: CASSAGGRGVGSTDTQYF. Using reference TRBV9 and TRBJ2-3 for the parts outside the CDR3, the full variable domain is DSGVTQTPKHLITATGQRVTLRCSPRSGDLSVYWYQQSLDQGLQFLIQYYNGEERAKGNILERFSAQQFPDLHSELNLSSLELGDSALYFCASSAGGRGVGSTDTQYFGPGTRLTVL.